The next 26 T cell receptor beta chains were all read from a single sample in a study of identifying expanded T cells in peripheral blood. Profiling relied on immunoSEQ multiplex PCR, and the TCRdb table lists in-frame clones only, not all of them. The data contain just under 65,000 clones, over 75% of them singletons. The specimen was blood. The receptors stem from a person aged 18 to 70 in good health.

The chain is built from TRBV6-1 and TRBJ1-1; D is possibly TRBD1 (5 bases). CDR3 length: 13 amino acids. Trimming left V 8 bases short and J 1 base short, with 11 bases between. Germline V gene data show CDR1 as MNHNS and CDR2 as SASEGT. CDR3 residues: CASGDGENTEAFF. The CDR3 coding sequence is TGTGCCAGCGGGGACGGGGAGAACACTGAAGCTTTCTTT.

This clone was observed a single time. The chain employs TRBV10-2 and TRBJ2-3, with 8 bases lining up with TRBD2. V dropped 2 bases and J dropped 13; count of bases not matched to a gene: 8. Germline V gene lookup returns CDR1 WSHSY and CDR2 SAAADI. This CDR3 has 13 residues. The CDR3 sequence is CASSEPPGLGKYF. The CDR3 DNA reads as TGCGCCAGCAGTGAGCCGCCGGGACTAGGGAAGTATTTT.

This rearrangement joins TRBV28 to TRBJ1-2; no reliable D call. This CDR3 is built from 13 residues. Trimming removed 2 bases from V and 3 bases from J, with 7 bases in between. Germline loops: CDR1 MDHEN, CDR2 SYDVKM. The DNA for the CDR3 is TGTGCCAGCAGTTTACCAGTGGACTATGGCTACACCTTC. Amino acid sequence: CASSLPVDYGYTF.

The chain carries TRBV7-8 and TRBJ1-2, with D uncertain. This CDR3 comprises 14 residues. The V gene lost 6 bases and the J gene lost 2 bases, with 13 bases spanning the gap. The germline CDR1 and CDR2 sequences are SGHVS and FQNEAQ. The CDR3 spells CASSSPGSNYGYTF. CDR3 nucleotide sequence: TGTGCCAGCAGTTCCCCCGGGTCCAACTATGGCTACACCTTC.

This clone turned up a few times. This chain uses TRBV6-4 with TRBJ2-2; D gene uncertain. V lost 0 bases, J lost 3 bases, and 8 bases lay in between. The CDR3 loop spans 15 amino acids. The germline V gene has CDR1 MRHNA and CDR2 SNTAGT. The CDR3, as DNA: TGTGCCAGCAGTGACTCGAGTCGGCACACCGGGGAGCTGTTTTTT. Amino acids: CASSDSSRHTGELFF.

This clone was seen only once. This chain links TRBV18 with TRBJ2-6; 7 bases fit TRBD1. From germline, CDR1 is KGHSH and CDR2 LQKENI. V lost 3 bases and J lost 0; bases outside the gene matches: 8. The CDR3 extends over 18 amino acids. The CDR3: CASSPARQGNSGANVLTF. In DNA, the CDR3 is TGTGCCAGCTCACCCGCAAGACAGGGAAACTCTGGGGCCAACGTCCTGACTTTC.

The J gene is TRBJ2-2, the V gene TRBV7-2, with no clear D. Per the germline V gene, CDR1 is SGHTA and CDR2 is FQGNSA. The CDR3 spans 16 residues. V shed 4 bases and J shed 1 base, with 13 bases lying between them. The CDR3 here is CASSSGGRRNTGELFF. The CDR3 DNA reads TGTGCCAGCAGCTCGGGTGGGCGGAGGAACACCGGGGAGCTGTTTTTT.

The chain uses TRBV28 and TRBJ1-3, with unresolved D. The V and J ends lost 3 bases and 0 bases respectively, with 6 bases between them. This CDR3 spans 14 amino acids. Germline loops: CDR1 MDHEN, CDR2 SYDVKM. DNA of the CDR3: TGTGCCAGCAGTTTGCAGAGCTCTGGAAACACCATATATTTT. Protein product: CASSLQSSGNTIYF.

The chain uses TRBV7-2 and TRBJ2-5, with TRBD1 matching 8 bases. Germline V gene lookup returns CDR1 SGHTA and CDR2 FQGNSA. The V and J ends lost 6 bases and 4 bases, in that order; junction bases with no gene match: 10. The CDR3 spans 15 residues. CDR3 bases: TGTGCCAGCAGTCCCTTAGGGGACAGGTTAGAGACCCAGTACTTC. It yields the protein CASSPLGDRLETQYF. The whole variable domain, remainder taken from reference TRBV7-2 and TRBJ2-5, is GAGVSQSPSNKVTEKGKDVELRCDPISGHTALYWYRQSLGQGLEFLIYFQGNSAPDKSGLPSDRFSAERTGGSVSTLTIQRTQQEDSAVYLCASSPLGDRLETQYFGPGTRLLVL.

The chain has TRBV4-1 and TRBJ2-2; unclear D gene. Trimming removed 1 base from V and 1 base from J, with 7 bases in between. There are 15 residues in the CDR3. Germline V lookup: CDR1 MGHRA, CDR2 YSYEKL. In DNA form, the CDR3 reads TGCGCCAGCAGCCAAGGTCCCCTGAACACCGGGGAGCTGTTTTTT. Its protein product is CASSQGPLNTGELFF.

This chain links TRBV5-4 with TRBJ2-4; D may be TRBD1 (6 bases). There are 15 residues in the CDR3. Germline V CDR1 and CDR2: SGHNT, YYREEE (reference sequence). V was pared by 1 base and J by 3 bases, with 11 bases between. This CDR3 reads CASSLRQADKNIQYF. Written as DNA, the CDR3 is TGTGCCAGCAGCTTGAGACAGGCAGACAAAAACATTCAGTACTTC. Drawing the rest from reference TRBV5-4 and TRBJ2-4, the complete variable domain is ETGVTQSPTHLIKTRGQQVTLRCSSQSGHNTVSWYQQALGQGPQFIFQYYREEENGRGNFPPRFSGLQFPNYSSELNVNALELDDSALYLCASSLRQADKNIQYFGAGTRLSVL.

The chain links TRBV14 to TRBJ2-1; D may be TRBD2 (5 bases). CDR3 length equals 16 residues. The V end was cut by 4 bases, the J end by 0 bases, with 13 bases between. Per germline, CDR1 SGHDN and CDR2 FVKESK. CDR3 sequence reads: CASSPHRTASYNEQFF. For the CDR3, the DNA is TGTGCCAGCAGCCCCCACCGGACTGCCTCCTACAATGAGCAGTTCTTC. Full variable domain (rest looked up from reference TRBV14 and TRBJ2-1): EAGVTQFPSHSVIEKGQTVTLRCDPISGHDNLYWYRRVMGKEIKFLLHFVKESKQDESGMPNNRFLAERTGGTYSTLKVQPAELEDSGVYFCASSPHRTASYNEQFFGPGTRLTVL.

The chain is built from TRBV5-6 and TRBJ2-2; D assignment may be TRBD1 or TRBD2 (5 bases each). Germline-derived CDR1 and CDR2 are SGHDT and YYEEEE. The V gene lost 0 bases and the J gene lost 3 bases, with 9 bases spanning the gap. This CDR3 comprises 15 residues. The CDR3 nucleotides read TGTGCCAGCAGCTTGGCTAGGGGACACACCGGGGAGCTGTTTTTT. It codes for CASSLARGHTGELFF.

A single count supports this clone. In DNA, the CDR3 is TGTGCCAGCAGGAGTGGGACTGACCAGTTCTTC. This translates into CASRSGTDQFF. The chain recombines TRBV28 with TRBJ2-1, with D perhaps matching TRBD2 (6 bases). V was pared by 6 bases and J by 13 bases, with 13 bases between. The CDR3 covers 11 residues. Germline CDR1 is MDHEN and CDR2 is SYDVKM.

This chain joins TRBV6-1 and TRBJ2-3; D gene uncertain. Between the trimmed V and J ends, which lost 5 bases and 2 bases, there was a span of 11 bases. The germline V gene has CDR1 MNHNS and CDR2 SASEGT. The CDR3 length is 14 residues. This chain's CDR3 is CASSRTASTDTQYF. The CDR3 nucleotides read TGTGCCAGCAGTCGGACGGCCTCCACAGATACGCAGTATTTT.

The gene calls are TRBV6-5 and TRBJ2-1, with 11 bases identical to TRBD1. Germline assignment: CDR1 MNHEY and CDR2 SVGAGI. The length of the CDR3 is 14 residues. The J segment lost 10 bases and the V segment lost 4 bases, leaving 6 bases of the junction unmatched. As DNA, the CDR3 is TGTGCCAGCAGTTTTGGGGACAGGGGGAGGGAGCAGTTCTTC. As protein: CASSFGDRGREQFF.

This clone was seen only a few times. The rearrangement joins TRBV6-5 to TRBJ2-2; D gene ambiguous. From germline, CDR1 is MNHEY and CDR2 SVGAGI. Trimming left V 8 bases short and J 4 bases short, with 14 bases between. The CDR3 sequence is 14 residues long. The CDR3 reads CASGLFEATGELFF. In DNA, the CDR3 is TGTGCCAGCGGCCTGTTCGAGGCCACCGGGGAGCTGTTTTTT.

The gene calls are TRBV5-4 and TRBJ1-1, with 9 bases identical to TRBD1. Germline CDR1 SGHNT, CDR2 YYREEE (reference sequence). V shed 5 bases, J shed 7 bases, and the junction held 21 bases outside the gene matches. The CDR3 spans 18 residues. The CDR3 sequence is CASSQNWGGQGLQGEAFF. The CDR3 DNA follows: TGTGCCAGCAGTCAAAATTGGGGGGGACAGGGCCTTCAAGGTGAAGCTTTCTTT.

The chain carries TRBV28 and TRBJ1-2, with D possibly matching TRBD1 (6 bases). This CDR3 is 16 amino acids long. The ends were cut back, 7 bases at V and 3 bases at J, with 21 bases in the middle. Germline CDR1 is MDHEN and CDR2 is SYDVKM. The DNA of the CDR3 is TGTGCCAGCACCACGGAGGGGGTAATTCGGGACTATGGCTACACCTTC. The encoded protein is CASTTEGVIRDYGYTF.

This chain links TRBV28 with TRBJ2-1, with D possibly TRBD2 on 5 matching bases. Trimming removed 5 bases from V and 7 bases from J, with 15 bases in between. Per the germline V gene, CDR1 is MDHEN and CDR2 is SYDVKM. This CDR3 has 14 amino acids. CDR3 residues: CASSPYTRDNEQFF. CDR3 sequence (DNA): TGTGCCAGCAGTCCGTATACTAGGGATAATGAGCAGTTCTTC.

This rearrangement joins TRBV11-2 to TRBJ2-7, with 10 bases aligning to TRBD1. With 4 bases clipped from V and 6 bases from J, the junction kept 6 bases outside the gene matches. The CDR3 is made up of 14 amino acids. Germline-derived CDR1 and CDR2 are SGHAT and FQNNGV. Here the CDR3 reads CASSWGQGLGEQYF. CDR3 coding DNA: TGTGCCAGCAGCTGGGGACAGGGGCTCGGCGAGCAGTACTTC.

V usage is TRBV28 and J usage is TRBJ1-1; 7 bases map to TRBD1. After removal of 8 bases from V and 1 base from J, the junction contained 7 bases not matched to a gene. The CDR3 runs 14 residues. Germline-derived CDR1 and CDR2 are MDHEN and SYDVKM. The CDR3 loop reads CASLYRGGNTEAFF. In DNA form, the CDR3 reads TGTGCCAGCTTATACAGGGGCGGGAACACTGAAGCTTTCTTT. Using reference TRBV28 and TRBJ1-1 for the parts outside the CDR3, the full variable domain is DVKVTQSSRYLVKRTGEKVFLECVQDMDHENMFWYRQDPGLGLRLIYFSYDVKMKEKGDIPEGYSVSREKKERFSLILESASTNQTSMYLCASLYRGGNTEAFFGQGTRLTVV.

This chain links TRBV27 with TRBJ2-5, with unresolved D. This CDR3 contains 15 residues. From germline, CDR1 is MNHEY and CDR2 SMNVEV (reference sequence). V dropped 2 bases and J dropped 5 bases, with 15 bases sitting between them. The CDR3 protein is CASSLLGIKRETQYF. DNA of the CDR3: TGTGCCAGCAGTTTACTAGGGATAAAGAGGGAGACCCAGTACTTC.

This chain joins TRBV19 and TRBJ2-4, with D uncertain. Trimming pared 6 bases from V and 6 bases from J, leaving 12 bases between. The germline V gene encodes CDR1 LNHDA and CDR2 SQIVND (reference sequence). This CDR3 comprises 13 residues. CDR3 loop: CASSYTRLNIQYF. The CDR3, as DNA: TGTGCCAGTAGCTACACGAGGTTAAACATTCAGTACTTC.

The chain is built from TRBV10-1 and TRBJ2-1; the D gene is possibly TRBD2 (5 bases). Germline-derived CDR1 and CDR2 are WNHNN and SYGVQD (reference sequence). This CDR3 has 14 residues. V lost 6 bases and J 1 base, leaving 10 bases between the germline ends. CDR3 DNA: TGCGCCAGCAGCGCCCGGGAATCCTACAATGAGCAGTTCTTC. The encoded protein is CASSARESYNEQFF.

This chain joins TRBV6-5 and TRBJ1-3; D uncertain. The CDR3 length is 15 residues. Trimming left V 3 bases short and J 3 bases short, with 12 bases between. Germline V gene lookup returns CDR1 MNHEY and CDR2 SVGAGI. The CDR3 DNA follows: TGTGCCAGCAGTTATGAGGTCTCAGGTGGAAACACCATATATTTT. It translates to CASSYEVSGGNTIYF.